The 26 T cell receptor beta chains reported below all come from one sample, sequenced in a study of cytomegalovirus exposure and HLA in healthy donors. Primers included in the PCR were 60 Vbeta and 13 Jbeta primers. Clones were read by immunoSEQ multiplex PCR, and TCRdb kept only the in-frame ones, dropping some. The sample table includes some 120,000 clones. Sequencing was done on a sample of PBMCs. The receptors come from a woman aged 55 to 70 in good health and CMV-seronegative.

The rearrangement links TRBV5-1 to TRBJ1-2, with 8 nucleotides matching TRBD1. V gave up 0 bases and J gave up 13 bases; unmatched junction bases: 11. CDR3 length: 14 amino acids. Germline CDR1 and CDR2: SGHRS and YFSETQ. The CDR3 DNA reads TGCGCCAGCAGCTTGGCAGGGGGCGCCGGGTATTTCACCTTC. Translation: CASSLAGGAGYFTF. The full variable domain, with the rest looked up from reference TRBV5-1 and TRBJ1-2, is KAGVTQTPRYLIKTRGQQVTLSCSPISGHRSVSWYQQTPGQGLQFLFEYFSETQRNKGNFPGRFSGRQFSNSRSEMNVSTLELGDSALYLCASSLAGGAGYFTFGSGTRLTVV.

Of note for this clone: In the same sample, other DNA sequences code for this CDR3. This rearrangement joins TRBV28 to TRBJ2-7, with TRBD1 matching 7 bases. Trimming took 6 bases from V and 2 from J; bases not matched to a gene: 7. The CDR3 is 14 residues long. The V gene's germline CDR1 is MDHEN and CDR2 SYDVKM. CDR3: CASSPGQRTYEQYF. CDR3 coding DNA: TGTGCCAGCAGCCCGGGACAGAGAACCTACGAGCAGTACTTC.

The J gene is TRBJ1-4, the V gene TRBV5-1; D not certain. Per germline, CDR1 SGHRS and CDR2 YFSETQ. Trimming cost V 4 bases and J 3 bases, with 16 bases left between them. The CDR3 has 16 amino acids. The CDR3 DNA reads TGCGCCAGCAGCCTAAACCGCAGGAATGCTAATGAAAAACTGTTTTTT. This sequence encodes CASSLNRRNANEKLFF. The full variable domain, rest sourced from reference TRBV5-1 and TRBJ1-4, is KAGVTQTPRYLIKTRGQQVTLSCSPISGHRSVSWYQQTPGQGLQFLFEYFSETQRNKGNFPGRFSGRQFSNSRSEMNVSTLELGDSALYLCASSLNRRNANEKLFFGSGTQLSVL.

The rearrangement links TRBV5-1 to TRBJ2-7, with 8 bases fitting TRBD1. This CDR3 comprises 12 residues. J gave up 5 bases and V 4 bases, and 2 bases lay outside the gene matches. Germline assignment: CDR1 SGHRS and CDR2 YFSETQ. For the CDR3, the DNA is TGCGCCAGCAGCATGACAGGGGACGAGCAGTACTTC. It specifies CASSMTGDEQYF.

The chain carries TRBV7-2 and TRBJ1-2; 7 bases are a match to TRBD1. Germline V gives CDR1 SGHTA, CDR2 FQGNSA. The CDR3 consists of 15 residues. J gave up 4 bases and V 5 bases, and 10 bases lay outside the gene matches. The CDR3 is CASSTYRQGTYGYTF. CDR3 nucleotide sequence: TGTGCCAGCAGCACCTACCGACAGGGTACCTATGGCTACACCTTC. The variable domain in full, with the rest retrieved from reference TRBV7-2 and TRBJ1-2, is GAGVSQSPSNKVTEKGKDVELRCDPISGHTALYWYRQSLGQGLEFLIYFQGNSAPDKSGLPSDRFSAERTGGSVSTLTIQRTQQEDSAVYLCASSTYRQGTYGYTFGSGTRLTVV.

The chain couples TRBV5-1 to TRBJ1-5; TRBD1 matches 7 bases. J was trimmed by 2 bases and V by 4 bases; bases with no gene match: 3. This CDR3 region has 14 residues. Per germline, CDR1 SGHRS and CDR2 YFSETQ. The CDR3 protein is CASSTGTGNQPQHF. The CDR3 DNA reads TGCGCCAGCAGCACCGGGACAGGCAATCAGCCCCAGCATTTT.

The chain has TRBV5-4 and TRBJ1-6, with 7 bases that match TRBD1. The CDR3 is 15 amino acids. The J segment lost 2 bases and the V segment lost 2 bases, leaving 1 base of the junction unmatched. CDR1 and CDR2 from the germline V gene are SGHNT and YYREEE (reference sequence). The CDR3 coding sequence is TGTGCCAGCAGCTTCGACAGGGCCTATAATTCACCCCTCCACTTT. Encoded protein: CASSFDRAYNSPLHF.

The rearrangement uses TRBV7-3 and TRBJ2-7; D may be TRBD1 (5 bases). There are 16 residues in the CDR3. The germline V gene encodes CDR1 SGHTA and CDR2 FQGTGA. V was pared by 2 bases and J by 0 bases, with 14 bases between. In nucleotides, the CDR3 is TGTGCCAGCAGCTTACTCCCGACAGAGAACTCCTACGAGCAGTACTTC. This encodes CASSLLPTENSYEQYF.

The rearrangement uses TRBV5-4 and TRBJ2-2, with D unclear. The germline V gene encodes CDR1 SGHNT and CDR2 YYREEE (reference sequence). Trimming removed 5 bases at V and 11 bases at J, with 16 bases between. This CDR3 has 13 residues. This chain's CDR3 is CASRLTNSGELFF. The CDR3 bases are TGTGCCAGCAGGCTGACAAATTCAGGAGAGCTGTTTTTT. Complete variable domain (other parts from reference TRBV5-4 and TRBJ2-2): ETGVTQSPTHLIKTRGQQVTLRCSSQSGHNTVSWYQQALGQGPQFIFQYYREEENGRGNFPPRFSGLQFPNYSSELNVNALELDDSALYLCASRLTNSGELFFGEGSRLTVL.

J is TRBJ2-3 and V is TRBV5-1; 13 positions match TRBD2. This CDR3 region has 18 residues. The trim removed 4 bases at V and 0 bases at J, leaving 8 bases unmatched. Germline CDR1 SGHRS, CDR2 YFSETQ. CDR3 coding DNA: TGCGCCAGCAGCGAGATTGGACTAGCGGGAGCTAGCACAGATACGCAGTATTTT. Amino acid sequence: CASSEIGLAGASTDTQYF.

Remarks on this clone: The identical CDR3 is also encoded by other nucleotide sequences in the sample. J is TRBJ2-3 and V is TRBV5-1, with 9 positions matching TRBD2. CDR3 length: 16 residues. V lost 0 bases and J lost 1; bases outside the gene matches: 3. The germline gives CDR1 SGHRS, CDR2 YFSETQ. CDR3 DNA sequence: TGCGCCAGCAGCTTGGACTTAGCGGGAGGCACAGATACGCAGTATTTT. Its translation is CASSLDLAGGTDTQYF.

This sequence joins TRBV28 and TRBJ1-2; TRBD1 matches 7 bases. The CDR3 runs to 16 residues. Trimming removed 3 bases from V and 1 base from J; junction bases left unmatched: 8. The germline V gene has CDR1 MDHEN and CDR2 SYDVKM. The CDR3: CASSLFGQAINYGYTF. The DNA of the CDR3 is TGTGCCAGCAGTTTGTTCGGACAGGCCATTAACTATGGCTACACCTTC.

The rearrangement links TRBV10-1 to TRBJ1-1; TRBD1 matches 7 bases. V gave up 4 bases and J gave up 5 bases; unmatched junction bases: 7. The germline V gene has CDR1 WNHNN and CDR2 SYGVQD (reference sequence). This CDR3 spans 14 amino acids. CDR3 amino acids: CASSGRGLQTEAFF. CDR3 DNA sequence: TGCGCCAGCAGTGGTAGGGGGCTGCAAACTGAAGCTTTCTTT.

This rearrangement joins TRBV15 to TRBJ1-2; no definite D call. The CDR3 runs 11 residues. Trimming pared 3 bases from V and 4 bases from J, leaving 3 bases between. Germline CDR1 is LNHNV and CDR2 is YYDKDF (reference sequence). This CDR3 reads CATSSGYGYTF. The DNA of the CDR3 is TGTGCCACCAGCAGCGGCTATGGCTACACCTTC.

The V gene is TRBV28, the J gene TRBJ1-1; D not resolved. The germline V gene has CDR1 MDHEN and CDR2 SYDVKM. Trimming stripped 3 bases from V and 5 bases from J, with 7 bases between. The CDR3 runs 12 residues. Here the CDR3 DNA reads TGTGCCAGCAGTTTGCGGTATACTGAAGCTTTCTTT. Translating gives CASSLRYTEAFF.

This sequence joins TRBV5-1 and TRBJ2-7, with 12 bases fitting TRBD1. Germline CDR1 and CDR2: SGHRS and YFSETQ. The CDR3 totals 20 residues. The junction had 20 bases not matched to a gene; V was cut back by 3 bases and J by 4 bases. CDR3 residues: CASSWGQGAGSRGFGYEQYF. Written as DNA, the CDR3 is TGCGCCAGCAGCTGGGGACAGGGGGCGGGCAGCAGGGGTTTTGGATACGAGCAGTACTTC.

The V call is TRBV27, the J call TRBJ1-5; 7 positions match TRBD1. V was clipped by 2 bases and J by 6 bases; unmatched bases: 10. The CDR3 is 16 amino acids. CDR1 is MNHEY and CDR2 is SMNVEV in the germline V gene (reference sequence). The CDR3, as DNA: TGTGCCAGCAGTTTACTCGGAGTAGAGGGGGCTCAGCCCCAGCATTTT. Translated, it gives CASSLLGVEGAQPQHF.

The V call is TRBV30, the J call TRBJ2-3; 7 nucleotides agree with TRBD2. J gave up 0 bases and V 3 bases, and 6 bases lay outside the gene matches. This CDR3 has 15 amino acids. Germline V gene sequence: CDR1 GTSNPN, CDR2 SVGIG (reference sequence). Here the CDR3 DNA reads TGTGCCTGGAGGTCGAGCGGGACTAGCACAGATACGCAGTATTTT. Encoded protein: CAWRSSGTSTDTQYF.

V gene TRBV5-1 combines with J gene TRBJ2-7; 11 nucleotides line up with TRBD2. CDR3 length equals 15 residues. Germline CDR1 reads SGHRS; CDR2 reads YFSETQ. The V segment lost 3 bases and the J segment 5 bases; nucleotides outside the gene matches: 7. The DNA for the CDR3 is TGCGCCAGCAGCTCCTTAGCGGGAGGGCCGGACGAGCAGTACTTC. This translates into CASSSLAGGPDEQYF.

V is TRBV7-9 and J is TRBJ2-7, with TRBD1 matching 9 bases. Germline V gene sequence: CDR1 SEHNR, CDR2 FQNEAQ (reference sequence). With V trimmed by 3 bases and J by 2 bases, 8 bases remained unmatched. The CDR3 consists of 16 residues. Written as DNA, the CDR3 is TGTGCCAGCAGCTTCTCACAGGGGGCTGCCGCCTACGAGCAGTACTTC. Protein sequence: CASSFSQGAAAYEQYF.

V and J are TRBV5-1 and TRBJ2-6; perhaps TRBD1 as D (5 bases). This CDR3 is 17 amino acids long. V was cut by 1 base and J by 0 bases, with 11 bases left in between. CDR1 is SGHRS and CDR2 is YFSETQ in the germline V gene. In DNA, the CDR3 is TGCGCCAGCAGCTTGTTCCAGGGTGGCTCTGGGGCCAACGTCCTGACTTTC. Its protein product is CASSLFQGGSGANVLTF.

V and J are TRBV10-3 and TRBJ2-5, with 10 bases aligning to TRBD1. This CDR3 spans 15 amino acids. V lost 6 bases, J lost 2 bases, and 6 bases stayed unmatched. The germline V gene has CDR1 ENHRY and CDR2 SYGVKD. The CDR3 DNA sequence: TGTGCCATCAGCGATTGGGACAGGGGACAAGAGACCCAGTACTTC. Residues: CAISDWDRGQETQYF.

J is TRBJ2-3 and V is TRBV27, with D possibly TRBD2 on 5 matching bases. This CDR3 is built from 15 residues. V shed 5 bases and J shed 1 base, with 13 bases lying between them. The germline V gene encodes CDR1 MNHEY and CDR2 SMNVEV (reference sequence). The CDR3 DNA follows: TGTGCCAGCAGTCCGCGCGGGTTCCGCACAGATACGCAGTATTTT. Its protein is CASSPRGFRTDTQYF.

The chain links TRBV10-1 to TRBJ2-2; no definite D call. From germline, CDR1 is WNHNN and CDR2 SYGVQD (reference sequence). V dropped 2 bases and J dropped 6 bases, with 4 bases sitting between them. This CDR3 comprises 12 residues. CDR3 sequence (DNA): TGCGCCAGCAGTGAGGGGCCCGGGGAGCTGTTTTTT. Translated, it gives CASSEGPGELFF.

J is TRBJ2-3 and V is TRBV7-9; D perhaps matches TRBD1 (6 bases). Trimming stripped 5 bases from V and 1 base from J, with 16 bases between. Looked up from germline, CDR1 is SEHNR and CDR2 is FQNEAQ (reference sequence). The CDR3 spans 16 residues. CDR3 in amino acids: CASSPTGFHGTDTQYF. For the CDR3, the DNA is TGTGCCAGCAGCCCTACAGGGTTTCACGGCACAGATACGCAGTATTTT.

The chain carries TRBV11-2 and TRBJ1-1; D possibly corresponds to TRBD1 (6 bases). CDR1 is SGHAT and CDR2 is FQNNGV in the germline V gene. The CDR3 contains 14 residues. With 3 bases removed from V and 6 bases from J, the gap between germline ends came to 14 bases. CDR3 in DNA: TGTGCCAGCAGCTTCGATACAGGGCGGGCTGAAGCTTTCTTT. The encoded protein is CASSFDTGRAEAFF.